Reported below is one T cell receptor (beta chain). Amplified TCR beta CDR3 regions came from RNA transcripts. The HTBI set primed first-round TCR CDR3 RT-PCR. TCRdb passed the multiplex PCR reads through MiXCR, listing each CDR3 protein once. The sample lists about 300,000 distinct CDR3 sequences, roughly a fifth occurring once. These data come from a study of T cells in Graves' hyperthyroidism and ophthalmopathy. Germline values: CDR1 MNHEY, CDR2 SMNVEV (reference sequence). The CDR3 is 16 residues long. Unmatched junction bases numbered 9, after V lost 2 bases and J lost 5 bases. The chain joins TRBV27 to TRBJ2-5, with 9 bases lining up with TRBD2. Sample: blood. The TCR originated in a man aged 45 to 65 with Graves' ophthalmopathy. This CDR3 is CASSLGSGSRLETQYF. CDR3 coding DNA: TGTGCCAGCAGTTTAGGTAGCGGGAGCCGCCTGGAGACCCAGTACTTC.